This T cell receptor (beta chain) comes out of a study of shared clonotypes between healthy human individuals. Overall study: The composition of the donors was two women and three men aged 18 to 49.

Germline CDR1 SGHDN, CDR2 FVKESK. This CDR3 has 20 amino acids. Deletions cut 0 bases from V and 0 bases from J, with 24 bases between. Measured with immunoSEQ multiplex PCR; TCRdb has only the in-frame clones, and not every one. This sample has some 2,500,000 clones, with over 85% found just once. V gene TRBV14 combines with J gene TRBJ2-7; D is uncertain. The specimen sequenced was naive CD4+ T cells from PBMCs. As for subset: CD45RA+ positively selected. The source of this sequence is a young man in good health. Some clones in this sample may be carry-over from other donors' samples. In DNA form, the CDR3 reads TGTGCCAGCAGCCAAGAAGGGTCGATCTCCGGAGCTACCTTCTCCTACGAGCAGTACTTC. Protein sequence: CASSQEGSISGATFSYEQYF.